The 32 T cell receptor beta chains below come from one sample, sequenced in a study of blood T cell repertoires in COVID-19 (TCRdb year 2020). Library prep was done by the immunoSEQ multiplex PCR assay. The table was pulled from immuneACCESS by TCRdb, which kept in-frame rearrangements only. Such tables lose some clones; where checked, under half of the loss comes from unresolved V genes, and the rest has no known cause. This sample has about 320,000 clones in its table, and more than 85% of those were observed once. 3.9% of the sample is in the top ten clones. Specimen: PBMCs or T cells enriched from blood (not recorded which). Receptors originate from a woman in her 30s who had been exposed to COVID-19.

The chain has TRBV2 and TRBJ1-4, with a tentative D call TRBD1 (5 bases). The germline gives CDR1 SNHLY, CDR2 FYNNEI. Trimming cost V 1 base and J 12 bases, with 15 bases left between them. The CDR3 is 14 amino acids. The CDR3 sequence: CASSEVGGASELFF. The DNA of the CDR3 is TGTGCCAGCAGTGAAGTAGGAGGGGCGTCGGAACTGTTTTTT.

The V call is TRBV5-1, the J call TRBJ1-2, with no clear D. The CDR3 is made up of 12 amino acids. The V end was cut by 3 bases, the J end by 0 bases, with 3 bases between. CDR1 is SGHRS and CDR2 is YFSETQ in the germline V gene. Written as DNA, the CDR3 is TGCGCCAGCAGCTCTACTAACTATGGCTACACCTTC. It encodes CASSSTNYGYTF.

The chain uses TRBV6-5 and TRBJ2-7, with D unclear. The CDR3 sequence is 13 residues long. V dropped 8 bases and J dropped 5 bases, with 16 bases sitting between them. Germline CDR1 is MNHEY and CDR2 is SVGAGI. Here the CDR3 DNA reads TGTGCCAGCCACAGAAACAGTGGCCACGAGCAGTACTTC. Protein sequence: CASHRNSGHEQYF.

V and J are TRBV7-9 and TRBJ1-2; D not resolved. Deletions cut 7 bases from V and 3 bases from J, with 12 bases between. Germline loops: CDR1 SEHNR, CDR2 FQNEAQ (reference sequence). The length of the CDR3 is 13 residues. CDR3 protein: CASKLSGYYGYTF. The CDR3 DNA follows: TGTGCCAGCAAACTTAGCGGATACTATGGCTACACCTTC.

In DNA, the CDR3 is TGTGCCAGCAGTCAAGACAGGGCCTACGAGCAGTACTTC. Protein: CASSQDRAYEQYF. The chain carries TRBV11-3 and TRBJ2-7, with 7 bases lining up with TRBD1. After removal of 6 bases from V and 2 bases from J, the junction contained 4 bases not matched to a gene. The CDR3 is made up of 13 amino acids. Germline lookup yields CDR1 SGHNT and CDR2 YENEEA.

CDR3 sequence (DNA): TGCGCCAGCAGGGGGGCAGACAGATACAACTATGGCTACACCTTC. Amino acid sequence: CASRGADRYNYGYTF. This rearrangement joins TRBV5-1 to TRBJ1-2; weak D call: TRBD1 (6 bases). Germline V gives CDR1 SGHRS, CDR2 YFSETQ. V gave up 5 bases and J gave up 2 bases, with 16 bases separating them. There are 15 residues in the CDR3. Full variable domain (remainder filled in from reference TRBV5-1 and TRBJ1-2): KAGVTQTPRYLIKTRGQQVTLSCSPISGHRSVSWYQQTPGQGLQFLFEYFSETQRNKGNFPGRFSGRQFSNSRSEMNVSTLELGDSALYLCASRGADRYNYGYTFGSGTRLTVV.

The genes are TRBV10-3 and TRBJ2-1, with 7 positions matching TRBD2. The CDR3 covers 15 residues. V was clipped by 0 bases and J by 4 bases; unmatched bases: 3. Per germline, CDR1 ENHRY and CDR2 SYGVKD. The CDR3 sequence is CAISESSGVYNEQFF. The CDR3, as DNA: TGTGCCATCAGTGAGTCGAGCGGGGTTTACAATGAGCAGTTCTTC.

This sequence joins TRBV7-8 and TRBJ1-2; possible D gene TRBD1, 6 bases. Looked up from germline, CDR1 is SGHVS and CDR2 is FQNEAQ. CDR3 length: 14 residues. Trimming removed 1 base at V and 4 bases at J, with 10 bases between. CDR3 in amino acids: CASSLEQGSYGYTF. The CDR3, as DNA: TGTGCCAGCAGCTTAGAACAGGGTAGCTATGGCTACACCTTC. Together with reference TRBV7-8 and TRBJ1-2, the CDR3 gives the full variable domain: GAGVSQSPRYKVAKRGQDVALRCDPISGHVSLFWYQQALGQGPEFLTYFQNEAQLDKSGLPSDRFFAERPEGSVSTLKIQRTQQEDSAVYLCASSLEQGSYGYTFGSGTRLTVV.

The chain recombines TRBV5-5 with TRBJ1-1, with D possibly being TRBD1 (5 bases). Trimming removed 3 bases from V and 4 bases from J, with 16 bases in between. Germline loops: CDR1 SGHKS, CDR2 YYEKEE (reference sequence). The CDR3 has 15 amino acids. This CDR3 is CASSWIQVGGTEAFF. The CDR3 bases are TGTGCCAGCAGCTGGATACAGGTGGGGGGCACTGAAGCTTTCTTT. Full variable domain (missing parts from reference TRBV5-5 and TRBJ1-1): DAGVTQSPTHLIKTRGQQVTLRCSPISGHKSVSWYQQVLGQGPQFIFQYYEKEERGRGNFPDRFSARQFPNYSSELNVNALLLGDSALYLCASSWIQVGGTEAFFGQGTRLTVV.

The CDR3 is CATTPWQGANIQYF. CDR3 sequence (DNA): TGTGCCACCACCCCGTGGCAGGGGGCGAACATTCAGTACTTC. The rearrangement joins TRBV19 to TRBJ2-4; 8 bases line up with TRBD1. This CDR3 has 14 amino acids. V lost 10 bases to trimming and J lost 7 bases; unmatched junction nucleotides: 12. The germline CDR1 and CDR2 sequences are LNHDA and SQIVND (reference sequence).

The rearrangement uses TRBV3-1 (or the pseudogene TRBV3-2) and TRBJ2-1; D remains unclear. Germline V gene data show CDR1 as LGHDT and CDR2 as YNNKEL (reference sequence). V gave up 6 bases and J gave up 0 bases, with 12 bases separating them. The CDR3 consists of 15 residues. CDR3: CASSPTINSYNEQFF. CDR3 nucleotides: TGTGCCAGCAGTCCGACAATCAACTCCTACAATGAGCAGTTCTTC.

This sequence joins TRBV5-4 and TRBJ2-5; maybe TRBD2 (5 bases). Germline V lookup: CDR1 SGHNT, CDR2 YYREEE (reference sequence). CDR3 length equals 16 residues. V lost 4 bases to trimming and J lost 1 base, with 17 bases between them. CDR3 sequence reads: CASSQGLQRLQETQYF. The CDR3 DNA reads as TGTGCCAGCAGCCAAGGACTCCAGAGGCTCCAAGAGACCCAGTACTTC.

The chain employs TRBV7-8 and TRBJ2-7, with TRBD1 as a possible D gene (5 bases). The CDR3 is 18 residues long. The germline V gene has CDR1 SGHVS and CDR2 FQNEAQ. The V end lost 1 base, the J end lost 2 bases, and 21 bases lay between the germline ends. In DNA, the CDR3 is TGTGCCAGCAGCTTAGTCTCAGGGTTGGGCAGGGTTACCTACGAGCAGTACTTC. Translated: CASSLVSGLGRVTYEQYF.

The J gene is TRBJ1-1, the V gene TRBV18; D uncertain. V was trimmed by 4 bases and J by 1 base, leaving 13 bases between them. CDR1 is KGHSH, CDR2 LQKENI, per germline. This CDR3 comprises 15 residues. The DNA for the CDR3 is TGTGCCAGCTCACAAACGGGAGTGGGGAACACTGAAGCTTTCTTT. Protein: CASSQTGVGNTEAFF.

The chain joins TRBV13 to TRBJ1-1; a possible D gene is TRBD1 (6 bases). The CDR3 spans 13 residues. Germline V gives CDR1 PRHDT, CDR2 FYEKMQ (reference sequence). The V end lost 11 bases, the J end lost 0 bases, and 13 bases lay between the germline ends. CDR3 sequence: CASLGHLNTEAFF. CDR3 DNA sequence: TGTGCCTCTTTGGGACACCTGAACACTGAAGCTTTCTTT.

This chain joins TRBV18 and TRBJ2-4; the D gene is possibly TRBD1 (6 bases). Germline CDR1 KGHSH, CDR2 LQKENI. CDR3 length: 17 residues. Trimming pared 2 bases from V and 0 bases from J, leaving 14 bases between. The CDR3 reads CASSPVRDTVAKNIQYF. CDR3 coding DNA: TGTGCCAGCTCACCAGTTCGGGACACGGTAGCCAAAAACATTCAGTACTTC.

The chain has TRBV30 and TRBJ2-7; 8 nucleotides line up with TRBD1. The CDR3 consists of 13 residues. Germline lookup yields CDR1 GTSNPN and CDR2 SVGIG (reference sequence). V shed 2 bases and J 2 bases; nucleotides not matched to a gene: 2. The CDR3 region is CAWSLQGAYEQYF. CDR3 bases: TGTGCCTGGAGTTTACAGGGGGCCTACGAGCAGTACTTC.

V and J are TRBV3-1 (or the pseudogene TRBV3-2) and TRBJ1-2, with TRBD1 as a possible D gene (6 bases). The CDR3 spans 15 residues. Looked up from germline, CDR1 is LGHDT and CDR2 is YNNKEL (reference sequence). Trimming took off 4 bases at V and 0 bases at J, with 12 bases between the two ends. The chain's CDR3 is CASSRGGGTNYGYTF. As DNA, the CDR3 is TGTGCCAGCAGCCGAGGGGGTGGAACTAACTATGGCTACACCTTC.

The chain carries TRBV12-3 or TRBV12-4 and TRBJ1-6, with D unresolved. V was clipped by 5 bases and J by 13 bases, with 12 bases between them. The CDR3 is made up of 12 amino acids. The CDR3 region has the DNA TGTGCCAGCAGTGAGGCAGAGTGGCCCCTCCACTTT. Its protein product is CASSEAEWPLHF.

The CDR3 DNA reads as TGTGCCAGTAGCCCAGATTTGACAGGGAGAGACACTGGAAACACCATATATTTT. Protein: CASSPDLTGRDTGNTIYF. The V call is TRBV19, the J call TRBJ1-3, with 7 bases lining up with TRBD1. Losses at the gene ends were 6 bases for V and 2 bases for J; bases not matched to a gene: 16. The length of the CDR3 is 18 residues. Germline V gives CDR1 LNHDA, CDR2 SQIVND (reference sequence).

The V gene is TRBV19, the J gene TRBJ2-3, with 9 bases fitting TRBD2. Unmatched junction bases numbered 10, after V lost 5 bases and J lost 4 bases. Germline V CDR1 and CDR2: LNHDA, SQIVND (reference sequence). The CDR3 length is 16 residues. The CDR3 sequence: CASSFASGVGSDTQYF. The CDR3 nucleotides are TGTGCCAGTAGTTTTGCTAGCGGGGTTGGGTCAGATACGCAGTATTTT.

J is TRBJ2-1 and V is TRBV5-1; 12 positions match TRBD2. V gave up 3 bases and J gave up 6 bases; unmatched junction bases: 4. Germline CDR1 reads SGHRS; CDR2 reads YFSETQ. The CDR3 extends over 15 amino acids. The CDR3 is CASSWGTSGSNEQFF. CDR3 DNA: TGCGCCAGCAGCTGGGGGACTAGCGGGTCCAATGAGCAGTTCTTC.

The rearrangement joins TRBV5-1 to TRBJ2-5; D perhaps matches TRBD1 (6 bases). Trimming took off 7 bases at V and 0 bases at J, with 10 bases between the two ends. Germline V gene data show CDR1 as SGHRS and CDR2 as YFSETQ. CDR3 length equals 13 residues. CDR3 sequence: CASSRGDQETQYF. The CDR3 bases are TGCGCCAGCTCCAGGGGTGACCAAGAGACCCAGTACTTC.

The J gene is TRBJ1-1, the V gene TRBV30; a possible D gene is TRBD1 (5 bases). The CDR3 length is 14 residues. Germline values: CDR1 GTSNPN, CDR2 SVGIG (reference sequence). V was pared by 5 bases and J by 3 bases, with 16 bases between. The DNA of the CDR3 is TGTGCCTGGCACCGCCAACAGGAACACACTGAAGCTTTCTTT. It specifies CAWHRQQEHTEAFF.

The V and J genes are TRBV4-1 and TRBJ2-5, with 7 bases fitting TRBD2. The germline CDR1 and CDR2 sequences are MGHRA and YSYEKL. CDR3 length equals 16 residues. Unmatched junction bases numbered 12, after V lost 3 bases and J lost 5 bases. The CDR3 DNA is TGCGCCAGCAGCCAGGGGGGGTCCACCAGAGGGGAGACCCAGTACTTC. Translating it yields CASSQGGSTRGETQYF.

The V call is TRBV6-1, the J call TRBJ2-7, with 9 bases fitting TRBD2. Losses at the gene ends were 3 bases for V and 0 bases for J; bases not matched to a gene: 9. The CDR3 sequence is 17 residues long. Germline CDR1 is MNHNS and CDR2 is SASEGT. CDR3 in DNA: TGTGCCAGCAGTGATCTAGCGGGGAGGTCGAGCTCCTACGAGCAGTACTTC. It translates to CASSDLAGRSSSYEQYF.

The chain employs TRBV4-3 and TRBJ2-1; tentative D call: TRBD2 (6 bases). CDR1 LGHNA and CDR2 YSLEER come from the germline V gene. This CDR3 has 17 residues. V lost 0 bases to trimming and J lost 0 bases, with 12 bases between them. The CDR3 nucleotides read TGCGCCAGCAGCCAAGAGTGGAGGGGTAGCTCCTACAATGAGCAGTTCTTC. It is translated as CASSQEWRGSSYNEQFF.

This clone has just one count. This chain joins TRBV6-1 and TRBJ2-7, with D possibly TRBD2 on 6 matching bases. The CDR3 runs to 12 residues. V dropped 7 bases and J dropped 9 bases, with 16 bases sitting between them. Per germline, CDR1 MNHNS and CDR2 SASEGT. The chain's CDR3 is CASTPGLGGQYF. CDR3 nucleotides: TGTGCCAGCACCCCGGGACTCGGCGGGCAGTACTTC.

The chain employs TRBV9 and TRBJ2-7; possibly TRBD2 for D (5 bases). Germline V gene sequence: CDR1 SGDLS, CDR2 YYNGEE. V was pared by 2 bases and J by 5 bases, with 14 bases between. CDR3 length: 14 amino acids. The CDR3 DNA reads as TGTGCCAGCAGCGTCTGGGAGAGGGCTGACGAGCAGTACTTC. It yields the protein CASSVWERADEQYF.

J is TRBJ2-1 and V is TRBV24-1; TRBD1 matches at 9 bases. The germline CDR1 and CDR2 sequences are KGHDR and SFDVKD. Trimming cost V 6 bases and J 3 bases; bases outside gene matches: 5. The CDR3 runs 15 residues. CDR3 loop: CATSRSGQGYNEQFF. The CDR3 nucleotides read TGTGCCACCAGTCGATCGGGACAGGGCTACAATGAGCAGTTCTTC.

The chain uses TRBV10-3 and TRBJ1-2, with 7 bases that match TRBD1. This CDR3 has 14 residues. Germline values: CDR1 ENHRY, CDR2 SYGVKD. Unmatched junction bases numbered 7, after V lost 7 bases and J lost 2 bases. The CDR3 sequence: CAIIDSTGNYGYTF. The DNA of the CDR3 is TGTGCCATCATCGACTCGACAGGGAACTATGGCTACACCTTC.

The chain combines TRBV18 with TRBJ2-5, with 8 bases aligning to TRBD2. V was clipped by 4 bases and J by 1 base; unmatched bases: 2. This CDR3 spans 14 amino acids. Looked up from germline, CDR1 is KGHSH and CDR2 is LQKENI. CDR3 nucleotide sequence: TGTGCCAGCTCACGGACTAGCCTCCAAGAGACCCAGTACTTC. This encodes CASSRTSLQETQYF.